The entry below describes one T cell receptor (beta chain). The data are from a study of blood T cell repertoires in COVID-19. In the original workflow: Reference gene primer amplification gave nucleated cell count estimates. Clones were read by immunoSEQ multiplex PCR, and TCRdb kept only the in-frame ones, dropping some. V and J calls plus clone size are reproduced from that table; the DNA served to infer D and trimming. The profile shows under 300,000 clones, 80% to 90% of them singletons. Ages ranged from about 18 to 89 years, with residence in more than 20 US areas. A COVID-19 case had been met by exposed participants during the 2 weeks before study entry. V gave up 10 bases and J gave up 8 bases; unmatched junction bases: 7. Germline V gene data show CDR1 as ENHRY and CDR2 as SYGVKD. CDR3 length: 12 amino acids.

Input material: PBMCs or T cells enriched from blood (not recorded which). This receptor was identified in a woman between 50 and 59 years old who had been exposed to COVID-19. The chain combines TRBV10-3 with TRBJ1-1, with 10 bases fitting TRBD1. The CDR3 loop reads CATATGGAEAFF. DNA of the CDR3: TGTGCCACAGCGACAGGGGGCGCAGAAGCTTTCTTT.